The next 24 T cell receptor beta chains were all read from a single sample in a study of T cell responses to AZD1222 COVID-19 vaccine. Method: immunoSEQ multiplex PCR; TCRdb's copy keeps in-frame clones and lacks some. The sample shows around 99,000 clones, about 90% of them seen only once. The source was peripheral blood, collected on day 0 of AZD1222 vaccination. Every receptor here comes from an adult in good health.

V gene TRBV27 combines with J gene TRBJ1-6; TRBD1 aligns across 12 bases. Germline CDR1 and CDR2: MNHEY and SMNVEV (reference sequence). This CDR3 contains 17 residues. V shed 4 bases, J shed 2 bases, and the junction held 3 bases outside the gene matches. In DNA, the CDR3 is TGTGCCAGCAGTTCCGGGACAGGGGGCACCTATAATTCACCCCTCCACTTT. This translates into CASSSGTGGTYNSPLHF.

The gene calls are TRBV28 and TRBJ1-5; perhaps TRBD1 as D (5 bases). V was pared by 5 bases and J by 0 bases, with 17 bases between. Per the germline V gene, CDR1 is MDHEN and CDR2 is SYDVKM. The CDR3 consists of 17 residues. CDR3 sequence reads: CASSPLEGKGSNQPQHF. The CDR3 DNA reads as TGTGCCAGCAGTCCTCTGGAGGGGAAGGGTAGCAATCAGCCCCAGCATTTT.

V gene TRBV5-4 combines with J gene TRBJ2-1; D remains unclear. Looked up from germline, CDR1 is SGHNT and CDR2 is YYREEE (reference sequence). V shed 4 bases and J shed 9 bases, with 8 bases lying between them. CDR3 length: 11 residues. In nucleotides, the CDR3 is TGTGCCAGCAGCCTCCGGGCTGAGCAGTTCTTC. It is translated as CASSLRAEQFF.

This clone was picked up a small number of times. V usage is TRBV6-2 or TRBV6-3 and J usage is TRBJ1-1; D is ambiguous. This CDR3 spans 14 amino acids. CDR1 is MNHEY and CDR2 is SVGEGT in the germline V gene. V lost 7 bases and J 3 bases, leaving 15 bases between the germline ends. Here the CDR3 reads CASTPDNLYTEAFF. CDR3 DNA: TGTGCCAGCACCCCTGACAACCTTTACACTGAAGCTTTCTTT.

CDR3 DNA: TGTGCCAGCAGTTTAAATCAGCCCCAGCATTTT. This encodes CASSLNQPQHF. V usage is TRBV12-3 or TRBV12-4 and J usage is TRBJ1-5, with D unclear. This CDR3 is 11 amino acids long. V was pared by 2 bases and J by 4 bases, with 0 bases between.

This rearrangement joins TRBV19 to TRBJ2-5; D tentatively fits TRBD1 or TRBD2 (5 bases each). This CDR3 has 14 amino acids. Germline lookup yields CDR1 LNHDA and CDR2 SQIVND (reference sequence). The V end lost 7 bases, the J end lost 1 base, and 13 bases lay between the germline ends. CDR3 in DNA: TGTGCCAGTACCATCGGGGCAGGCCAAGAGACCCAGTACTTC. Amino acid sequence: CASTIGAGQETQYF.

The sample holds one count of this clone. The V gene is TRBV5-1, the J gene TRBJ2-3, with 9 nucleotides matching TRBD2. The CDR3 loop spans 17 amino acids. Losses at the gene ends were 4 bases for V and 1 base for J; bases not matched to a gene: 10. CDR1 is SGHRS and CDR2 is YFSETQ in the germline V gene. The CDR3 coding sequence is TGCGCCAGCAGCCCCCGGGGTAGCGGGGGTGGCACAGATACGCAGTATTTT. Translating it yields CASSPRGSGGGTDTQYF.

The chain recombines TRBV6-1 with TRBJ1-6, with D unclear. The CDR3 has 13 amino acids. Germline CDR1 MNHNS, CDR2 SASEGT. Trimming took 3 bases from V and 6 from J, leaving 6 bases between them. Here the CDR3 DNA reads TGTGCCAGCAGTGAGGGGTTTAATTCACCCCTCCACTTT. Translating it yields CASSEGFNSPLHF.

For the CDR3, the DNA is TGTGCCAGTAGTATCGTATCCCTCGGCGGGAGAAGAACAGATACGCAGTATTTT. This codes for CASSIVSLGGRRTDTQYF. V and J are TRBV19 and TRBJ2-3, with 7 positions matching TRBD2. Germline lookup yields CDR1 LNHDA and CDR2 SQIVND (reference sequence). The junction had 15 bases not matched to a gene; V was cut back by 3 bases and J by 3 bases. The CDR3 length is 18 residues.

The chain combines TRBV27 with TRBJ1-6, with a possible D match to TRBD1 (6 bases). V gave up 9 bases and J gave up 0 bases, with 12 bases separating them. The CDR3 totals 15 residues. Looked up from germline, CDR1 is MNHEY and CDR2 is SMNVEV (reference sequence). CDR3 DNA sequence: TGTGCCAGTAAAGGACAGCTCTCCTATAATTCACCCCTCCACTTT. Translated, it gives CASKGQLSYNSPLHF.

This clone was counted many times. The chain couples TRBV11-2 to TRBJ2-7, with 8 bases fitting TRBD1. Germline V CDR1 and CDR2: SGHAT, FQNNGV. CDR3 size: 13 residues. Losses at the gene ends were 4 bases for V and 9 bases for J; bases not matched to a gene: 8. Here the CDR3 reads CASSSRTGTGQYF. CDR3 nucleotide sequence: TGTGCCAGCAGCTCCCGGACAGGGACCGGGCAGTACTTC.

The J gene is TRBJ1-1, the V gene TRBV6-6; weak D call: TRBD1 (6 bases). This CDR3 has 14 amino acids. The V and J ends lost 3 bases and 3 bases respectively, with 11 bases between them. The germline V gene encodes CDR1 MNHNY and CDR2 SVGAGI (reference sequence). The CDR3 here is CASSYFQGYTEAFF. CDR3 nucleotide sequence: TGTGCCAGCAGTTATTTCCAGGGGTACACTGAAGCTTTCTTT.

This clone was seen more than once but under ten times. This chain joins TRBV7-2 and TRBJ2-1; perhaps TRBD2 as D (6 bases). CDR1 and CDR2 (germline): SGHTA, FQGNSA. The CDR3 contains 15 residues. V was trimmed by 6 bases and J by 0 bases, leaving 12 bases between them. The CDR3 nucleotides are TGTGCCAGCAGGAAGATCGGGAGCTCCTACAATGAGCAGTTCTTC. Amino acid sequence: CASRKIGSSYNEQFF.

The V call is TRBV12-3 or TRBV12-4, the J call TRBJ1-2; D unclear. V was pared by 6 bases and J by 4 bases, with 12 bases between. The CDR3 length is 13 residues. This chain's CDR3 is CASSSGLLYGYTF. DNA of the CDR3: TGTGCCAGCAGCTCAGGACTGCTCTATGGCTACACCTTC.

The chain couples TRBV19 to TRBJ2-1; 7 bases fit TRBD2. The germline CDR1 and CDR2 sequences are LNHDA and SQIVND (reference sequence). This CDR3 has 16 residues. V shed 5 bases and J 2 bases; nucleotides not matched to a gene: 9. The CDR3 DNA reads as TGTGCCAGTAGTCGGGGAGGGTTCGGGACCTACAATGAGCAGTTCTTC. Translation gives CASSRGGFGTYNEQFF.

V gene TRBV6-6 combines with J gene TRBJ2-7, with 8 bases identical to TRBD1. Germline V gives CDR1 MNHNY, CDR2 SVGAGI (reference sequence). Trimming cost V 6 bases and J 6 bases; bases outside gene matches: 7. The CDR3 extends over 13 amino acids. The CDR3 reads CASRKDRESEQYF. The CDR3 DNA reads as TGTGCCAGCAGAAAGGACAGGGAATCCGAGCAGTACTTC.

The V call is TRBV3-1 (or the pseudogene TRBV3-2), the J call TRBJ1-4; no clear D. V lost 0 bases, J lost 0 bases, and 8 bases lay in between. In germline, CDR1 is LGHDT, CDR2 YNNKEL (reference sequence). The CDR3 totals 16 residues. CDR3 sequence: CASSQELAATNEKLFF. The CDR3 DNA is TGTGCCAGCAGCCAAGAGCTCGCTGCAACTAATGAAAAACTGTTTTTT.

V is TRBV29-1 and J is TRBJ2-2, with a weak D call TRBD1 (6 bases). This CDR3 spans 14 amino acids. The ends were cut back, 7 bases at V and 4 bases at J, with 16 bases in the middle. Germline V gives CDR1 SQVTM, CDR2 ANQGSEA. This CDR3 reads CSARVQGLTGELFF. The CDR3 DNA follows: TGCAGCGCCAGAGTACAGGGTCTCACCGGGGAGCTGTTTTTT.

V is TRBV10-1 and J is TRBJ2-2; D remains unclear. This CDR3 has 11 amino acids. Germline CDR1 is WNHNN and CDR2 is SYGVQD (reference sequence). V was trimmed by 3 bases and J by 7 bases, leaving 3 bases between them. The CDR3 region is CASSDGGELFF. CDR3 nucleotide sequence: TGCGCCAGCAGTGACGGCGGGGAGCTGTTTTTT.

The gene calls are TRBV29-1 and TRBJ1-2; 7 positions agree with TRBD1. Germline CDR1 reads SQVTM; CDR2 reads ANQGSEA. This CDR3 has 11 amino acids. Trimming removed 6 bases from V and 6 bases from J; junction bases left unmatched: 4. This chain's CDR3 is CSVARGDGYTF. The CDR3 DNA is TGCAGCGTCGCCAGGGGGGATGGCTACACCTTC.

The chain links TRBV18 to TRBJ2-7; D may be TRBD2 (5 bases). The CDR3 consists of 14 residues. With 3 bases removed from V and 0 bases from J, the gap between germline ends came to 9 bases. Germline V CDR1 and CDR2: KGHSH, LQKENI. CDR3 sequence reads: CASSPEGHSYEQYF. CDR3 sequence (DNA): TGTGCCAGCTCACCCGAGGGCCACTCCTACGAGCAGTACTTC.

CDR3 residues: CASGLPGQGSTEAFF. The CDR3 DNA reads as TGTGCTAGTGGTTTGCCTGGACAGGGGAGCACTGAAGCTTTCTTT. The chain joins TRBV12-5 to TRBJ1-1; 9 nucleotides align to TRBD1. J gave up 4 bases and V 2 bases, and 5 bases lay outside the gene matches. CDR1 is LGHNT, CDR2 FRNRAP, per germline. The CDR3 has 15 amino acids.

The chain recombines TRBV29-1 with TRBJ2-3; D is tentatively TRBD1 or TRBD2 (5 bases each). CDR3 length: 14 amino acids. Between the trimmed V and J ends, which lost 4 bases and 5 bases, there was a span of 16 bases. CDR1 and CDR2 (germline): SQVTM, ANQGSEA. The CDR3 region has the DNA TGCAGCGTTGGAGGGGTCTTGCAGCGAGATACGCAGTATTTT. The encoded protein is CSVGGVLQRDTQYF.

The V gene is TRBV30, the J gene TRBJ2-7, with 7 positions matching TRBD2. In germline, CDR1 is GTSNPN, CDR2 SVGIG (reference sequence). The CDR3 is 11 residues long. Trimming cost V 7 bases and J 5 bases; bases outside gene matches: 5. The CDR3 nucleotides are TGTGCCTCTCCGGGACTAAACGAGCAGTACTTC. As protein: CASPGLNEQYF.